One T cell receptor (beta chain) is described in this entry. These data come from a study of ipilimumab plus nivolumab after autologous stem cell transplantation. Study-wide context: A median of about eight nivolumab and about 5 ipilimumab doses were given.

Checkpoint therapy with ipilimumab 1 mg/kg began 14 to 28 days after transplant. V shed 0 bases and J shed 1 base, with 9 bases lying between them. This CDR3 has 15 amino acids. CDR1 and CDR2 (germline): MGHRA, YSYEKL. The method was immunoSEQ multiplex PCR; TCRdb's version includes in-frame clones alone and lacks a portion of them. The sample carries tens of thousands of clones, 75% to 85% recorded once. The source was PBMCs, collected in a trial of ipilimumab plus nivolumab as post-transplant consolidation. This sequence was found in a male donor with diffuse large B-cell lymphoma. This rearrangement joins TRBV4-1 to TRBJ1-2; possibly TRBD1 for D (6 bases). The CDR3 sequence: CASSQDGQNNYGYTF. For the CDR3, the DNA is TGCGCCAGCAGCCAAGATGGACAGAATAACTATGGCTACACCTTC.